Following are 11 T cell receptor beta chains from one sample sequenced in a study of shared clonotypes between healthy human individuals. Terminally differentiated effector memory CD45RA+ cells were left out of the naive CD8 fraction, which was CD45RO-negative and positively selected for CCR7. Profiled with immunoSEQ multiplex PCR; TCRdb holds only in-frame clones, not every one. The repertoire holds about 2.1 million clones, with approximately 94% as singletons. Sequenced sample: naive CD8+ T cells from PBMCs. The receptors come from a man between 18 and 35 years old in good health. Some clones in this sample may be carry-over from other donors' samples.

This sequence joins TRBV5-4 and TRBJ2-3; D is unclear. Germline V lookup: CDR1 SGHNT, CDR2 YYREEE (reference sequence). The CDR3 extends over 15 amino acids. Trimming stripped 3 bases from V and 0 bases from J, with 11 bases between. DNA for the CDR3: TGTGCCAGCAGCTCTCGACAATTTAGCACAGATACGCAGTATTTT. Translating it yields CASSSRQFSTDTQYF.

The CDR3 region has the DNA TGTGCCAGCACGTTAGGGAGAACAAACACCGGGGAGCTGTTTTTT. It translates to CASTLGRTNTGELFF. This chain joins TRBV5-4 and TRBJ2-2; a possible D gene is TRBD2 (5 bases). This CDR3 comprises 15 residues. V gave up 6 bases and J gave up 2 bases, with 14 bases separating them. CDR1 and CDR2 from the germline V gene are SGHNT and YYREEE (reference sequence).

This clone was counted only a few times. This sequence joins TRBV15 and TRBJ1-2; D is unclear. Trimming left V 4 bases short and J 4 bases short, with 7 bases between. CDR1 and CDR2 (germline): LNHNV, YYDKDF (reference sequence). This CDR3 comprises 12 residues. CDR3 bases: TGTGCCACCAGCACGGGATTCTATGGCTACACCTTC. Its protein product is CATSTGFYGYTF.

The chain joins TRBV20-1 to TRBJ1-1, with D unclear. With 3 bases removed from V and 10 bases from J, the gap between germline ends came to 12 bases. The CDR3 totals 11 residues. Germline CDR1 and CDR2: DFQATT and SNEGSKA (reference sequence). In nucleotides, the CDR3 is TGCAGTGCTAGCGAGGGAAAGGGAGCTTTCTTT. It codes for CSASEGKGAFF.

The V gene is TRBV13, the J gene TRBJ2-7, with D unresolved. This CDR3 is 14 amino acids long. Per germline, CDR1 PRHDT and CDR2 FYEKMQ (reference sequence). The ends were cut back, 0 bases at V and 2 bases at J, with 8 bases in the middle. The CDR3 is CASSLGGSAYEQYF. CDR3 bases: TGTGCCAGCAGCTTAGGCGGCTCAGCCTACGAGCAGTACTTC.

The rearrangement links TRBV30 to TRBJ2-3; possibly TRBD1 for D (6 bases). The CDR3 contains 17 residues. CDR1 GTSNPN and CDR2 SVGIG come from the germline V gene (reference sequence). Trimming took off 3 bases at V and 0 bases at J, with 19 bases between the two ends. The CDR3 loop is CAWRQKKDRPSTDTQYF. The CDR3 coding sequence is TGTGCCTGGAGACAAAAAAAAGACAGGCCTAGCACAGATACGCAGTATTTT.

The chain uses TRBV21-1 and TRBJ1-1. TRBV21-1 is given as a pseudogene. This CDR3 contains 15 residues. The CDR3 DNA reads as TGTGCCAGCAGCAGCAACATGGACGGTAGACCTGAAGCTTTCTTT. It is translated as CASSSNMDGRPEAFF.

The chain uses TRBV11-3 and TRBJ2-7; D is ambiguous. Trimming removed 1 base at V and 5 bases at J, with 9 bases between. Germline loops: CDR1 SGHNT, CDR2 YENEEA. The CDR3 covers 13 residues. The CDR3 sequence: CASSLGAYHEQYF. CDR3 coding DNA: TGTGCCAGCAGCTTAGGAGCGTACCACGAGCAGTACTTC.

This chain links TRBV5-4 with TRBJ2-5; the match to TRBD2 covers 7 bases. J gave up 2 bases and V 4 bases, and 11 bases lay outside the gene matches. The germline V gene encodes CDR1 SGHNT and CDR2 YYREEE (reference sequence). The CDR3 totals 16 residues. The CDR3, as DNA: TGTGCCAGCAGCCCCCCCGGGCTAGCGGAGCAAGAGACCCAGTACTTC. Its translation: CASSPPGLAEQETQYF.

The J gene is TRBJ2-5, the V gene TRBV27; unclear D gene. Judging by the DNA end, TRBJ2-7 fits better; the J call may be wrong. The CDR3 contains 13 residues. The germline V gene encodes CDR1 MNHEY and CDR2 SMNVEV (reference sequence). The CDR3: CASADGSSYEQYF. DNA for the CDR3: TGTGCCAGCGCGGACGGCAGCTCCTACGAGCAGTACTTC.

This chain links TRBV9 with TRBJ1-4; D gene uncertain. The CDR3 loop spans 14 amino acids. V was trimmed by 4 bases and J by 8 bases, leaving 15 bases between them. In germline, CDR1 is SGDLS, CDR2 YYNGEE. The CDR3 DNA sequence: TGTGCCAGCAGCAGCGGGAGGGAGGGAGAAAAACTGTTTTTT. As protein: CASSSGREGEKLFF.